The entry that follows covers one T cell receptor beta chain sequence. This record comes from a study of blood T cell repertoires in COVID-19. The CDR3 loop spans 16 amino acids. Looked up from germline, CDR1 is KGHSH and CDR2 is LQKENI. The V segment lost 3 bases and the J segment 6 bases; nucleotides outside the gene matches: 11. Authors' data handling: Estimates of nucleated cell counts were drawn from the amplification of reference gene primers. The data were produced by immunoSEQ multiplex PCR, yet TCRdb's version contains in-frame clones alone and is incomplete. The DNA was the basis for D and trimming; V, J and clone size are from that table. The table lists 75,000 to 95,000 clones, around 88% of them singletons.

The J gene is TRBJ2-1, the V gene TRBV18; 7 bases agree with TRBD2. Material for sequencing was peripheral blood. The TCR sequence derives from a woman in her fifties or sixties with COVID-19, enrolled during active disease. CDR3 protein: CASSPPGGGSANEQFF. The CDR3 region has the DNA TGTGCCAGCTCACCCCCTGGCGGGGGATCTGCCAATGAGCAGTTCTTC.